Following are 10 T cell receptor beta chains from one sample sequenced in a study of blood T cell repertoires in COVID-19. Assay: immunoSEQ multiplex PCR; the TCRdb copy retains only in-frame clones and omits some. The top ten clones hold roughly 8% of a sample with about 530,000 clones, around nine tenths of them seen once. Sequenced: peripheral blood. The receptors derive from a woman between 45 and 65 years old with COVID-19, enrolled during active disease.

V is TRBV6-5 and J is TRBJ1-6, with 7 bases matching TRBD1. V trimming: 4 bases; J trimming: 7 bases; junction bases outside the gene matches: 4. CDR3 length equals 14 residues. CDR1 is MNHEY, CDR2 SVGAGI, per germline. CDR3 loop: CASSSRDRNSPLHF. CDR3 DNA: TGTGCCAGCAGTTCGAGGGACAGAAATTCACCCCTCCACTTT.

This clone has a handful of counts. CDR3 residues: CASSAFGGGPDTGELFF. In DNA, the CDR3 is TGTGCCAGCAGTGCCTTTGGCGGGGGGCCGGACACCGGGGAGCTGTTTTTT. The V and J genes are TRBV27 and TRBJ2-2, with 8 bases fitting TRBD2. The CDR3 totals 17 residues. V was clipped by 5 bases and J by 3 bases; unmatched bases: 11. The V gene's germline CDR1 is MNHEY and CDR2 SMNVEV (reference sequence).

This rearrangement joins TRBV27 to TRBJ2-1; no clear D gene. The germline CDR1 and CDR2 sequences are MNHEY and SMNVEV (reference sequence). V gave up 8 bases and J gave up 8 bases, with 16 bases separating them. The CDR3 is 13 residues long. Written as DNA, the CDR3 is TGTGCCAGCGGGCCGGCTGGTGGCGATGAGCAGTTCTTC. Translating it yields CASGPAGGDEQFF.

This clone is a singleton in its sample. This chain joins TRBV11-2 and TRBJ1-2; D is possibly TRBD1 (6 bases). The length of the CDR3 is 17 residues. CDR1 and CDR2 (germline): SGHAT, FQNNGV. Trimming left V 5 bases short and J 4 bases short, with 23 bases between. CDR3 in DNA: TGTGCCAGCAGCCGGTCCAGTACCGGGACAATGGGCTATGGCTACACCTTC. This codes for CASSRSSTGTMGYGYTF.

About this clone: Because it lacks the conserved phenylalanine or tryptophan at the end, this CDR3 is likely a read error. The DNA is left out, because the CDR3 cannot be placed on it with certainty; the CDR3 is given as TCRdb lists it. The chain uses TRBV6-5 and TRBJ1-6; the table's D call, TRBD1, has no DNA check behind it. The CDR3 numbers 11 amino acids, ends counted. Per germline, CDR1 MNHEY and CDR2 SVGAGI. CDR3 residues: CASRDTGGTLI.

In this sample, this clone turned up once. The J gene is TRBJ2-6, the V gene TRBV3-1 (or the pseudogene TRBV3-2); D possibly corresponds to TRBD1 (6 bases). V was pared by 4 bases and J by 2 bases, with 12 bases between. The CDR3 covers 16 residues. Germline V gene lookup returns CDR1 LGHDT and CDR2 YNNKEL (reference sequence). The CDR3 sequence: CASSPTQGAGANVLTF. CDR3 nucleotide sequence: TGTGCCAGCAGCCCCACACAGGGAGCTGGGGCCAACGTCCTGACTTTC.

The chain is built from TRBV12-3 or TRBV12-4 and TRBJ2-3; D might be TRBD1 (5 bases). The length of the CDR3 is 12 residues. Between the trimmed V and J ends, which lost 8 bases and 1 base, there was a span of 7 bases. As DNA, the CDR3 is TGTGCCAGCGGGGCCCGCACAGATACGCAGTATTTT. Its translation is CASGARTDTQYF.

The gene calls are TRBV5-1 and TRBJ1-1; a weak D match, TRBD1 (5 bases). The germline V gene encodes CDR1 SGHRS and CDR2 YFSETQ. V lost 0 bases, J lost 4 bases, and 10 bases lay in between. The CDR3 sequence is 14 residues long. DNA for the CDR3: TGCGCCAGCAGCTTGGTGGCAGGGCTCACTGAAGCTTTCTTT. Residues: CASSLVAGLTEAFF.

The chain recombines TRBV24-1 with TRBJ1-1, with D possibly TRBD1 on 6 matching bases. Trimming pared 7 bases from V and 1 base from J, leaving 12 bases between. CDR1 is KGHDR and CDR2 is SFDVKD in the germline V gene. The CDR3 runs to 14 residues. The CDR3 protein is CATRDTGTNTEAFF. The CDR3 DNA sequence: TGTGCCACCAGGGATACAGGGACGAACACTGAAGCTTTCTTT.

J is TRBJ2-1 and V is TRBV5-4, with D perhaps matching TRBD2 (6 bases). CDR3 length: 16 residues. Germline assignment: CDR1 SGHNT and CDR2 YYREEE (reference sequence). Trimming removed 3 bases at V and 5 bases at J, with 18 bases between. CDR3 in DNA: TGTGCCAGCAGCTCGCCACGGGGGATCAGGCACAATGAGCAGTTCTTC. This sequence encodes CASSSPRGIRHNEQFF.